This T cell receptor (beta chain) was profiled in a study of blood T cell repertoires in COVID-19. The recovered donors of Cohort 3 showed two negative PCRs, clearance, or symptom resolution. V lost 3 bases and J 5 bases, leaving 14 bases between the germline ends. Germline V lookup: CDR1 KGHSH, CDR2 LQKENI. CDR3 length: 15 residues. The method was immunoSEQ multiplex PCR; TCRdb's version includes in-frame clones alone and lacks a portion of them. The data contain more than 250,000 clones, around 85% of them singletons. The sequence derives from a man aged 25-45 years who had recovered from COVID-19. The rearrangement uses TRBV18 and TRBJ1-5; D might be TRBD1 (6 bases). The sequenced sample consisted of PBMCs or T cells enriched from blood (not recorded which). The CDR3 nucleotides are TGTGCCAGCTCACCCTACAGGGCTCAGGATCAGCCCCAGCATTTT. The encoded protein is CASSPYRAQDQPQHF.